The TCR beta chain under discussion was sequenced for a study of cytomegalovirus exposure and HLA in healthy donors. Sequencing used immunoSEQ multiplex PCR; TCRdb keeps in-frame clones, though not all of them. The sample includes about 160,000 clones, about 86% seen only once; the top ten take 4.5% to 7%. Trimming took off 2 bases at V and 3 bases at J, with 10 bases between the two ends. This CDR3 has 14 residues. Germline-derived CDR1 and CDR2 are SGHDN and FVKESK. Note on this clone: The antigen remains undetermined.

Study results and limitations: A few CMV-associated chains were confirmed in vitro to be specific for CMV antigens. While the bulk of TCR sequences proved rare, some public TCRs turned up in many donors.

Sequenced material: PBMCs. The clonotype comes from a woman aged 25 to 39 in good health and CMV-seronegative. The J gene is TRBJ1-1, the V gene TRBV14; no clear D gene. As DNA, the CDR3 is TGTGCCAGCAGCCAACCTAACAGCGACACTGAAGCTTTCTTT. Protein product: CASSQPNSDTEAFF.